The text below deals with one TCR beta chain. CDR1 and CDR2 (germline): MNHEY, SMNVEV (reference sequence). The CDR3 sequence is 9 residues long. The ends were cut back, 7 bases at V and 10 bases at J, with 7 bases in the middle. These data belong to a study of OX40 agonist ivuxolimab in advanced cancers. The method was immunoSEQ multiplex PCR; TCRdb's version includes in-frame clones alone and lacks a portion of them. The repertoire consists of approximately 90,000 clones, with 70% to 90% occurring once and the leading ten covering roughly 3.8%. The chain combines TRBV27 with TRBJ1-2; D not certain. The sequencing here drew on CD4+ or CD8+ T cells sorted from blood, taken in a trial of the OX40 agonist ivuxolimab. This TCR derives from an adult with an advanced solid tumor such as melanoma, head and neck, liver or kidney cancer. The CDR3 loop is CASTSTYTF. The CDR3 DNA follows: TGTGCCAGCACCTCAACCTACACCTTC.